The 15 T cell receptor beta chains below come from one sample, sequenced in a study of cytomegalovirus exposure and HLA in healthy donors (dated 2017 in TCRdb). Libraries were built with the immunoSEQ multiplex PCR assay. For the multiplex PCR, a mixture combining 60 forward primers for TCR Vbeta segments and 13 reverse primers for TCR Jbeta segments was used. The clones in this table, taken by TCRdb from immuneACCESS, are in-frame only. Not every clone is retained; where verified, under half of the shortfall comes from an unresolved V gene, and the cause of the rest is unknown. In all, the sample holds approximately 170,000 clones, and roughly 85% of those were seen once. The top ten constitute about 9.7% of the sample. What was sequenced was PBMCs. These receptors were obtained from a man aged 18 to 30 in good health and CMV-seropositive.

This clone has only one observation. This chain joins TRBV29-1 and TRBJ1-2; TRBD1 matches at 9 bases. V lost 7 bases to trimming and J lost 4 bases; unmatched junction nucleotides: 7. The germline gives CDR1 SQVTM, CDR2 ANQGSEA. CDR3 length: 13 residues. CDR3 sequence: CSATGGDTYGYTF. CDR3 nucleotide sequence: TGCAGCGCTACAGGGGGCGATACCTATGGCTACACCTTC.

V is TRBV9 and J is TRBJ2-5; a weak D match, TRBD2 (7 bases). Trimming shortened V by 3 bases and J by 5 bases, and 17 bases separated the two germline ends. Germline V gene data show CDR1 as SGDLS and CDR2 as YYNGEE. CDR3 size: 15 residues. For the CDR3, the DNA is TGTGCCAGCAGCGCCCGTGGGGGGGCGGGTGAGACCCAGTACTTC. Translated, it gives CASSARGGAGETQYF.

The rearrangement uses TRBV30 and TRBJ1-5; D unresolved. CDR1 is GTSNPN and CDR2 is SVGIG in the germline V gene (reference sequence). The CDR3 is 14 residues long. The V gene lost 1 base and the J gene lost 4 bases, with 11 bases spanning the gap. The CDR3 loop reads CAWSAMSGNQPQHF. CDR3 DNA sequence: TGTGCCTGGAGTGCGATGAGCGGGAATCAGCCCCAGCATTTT.

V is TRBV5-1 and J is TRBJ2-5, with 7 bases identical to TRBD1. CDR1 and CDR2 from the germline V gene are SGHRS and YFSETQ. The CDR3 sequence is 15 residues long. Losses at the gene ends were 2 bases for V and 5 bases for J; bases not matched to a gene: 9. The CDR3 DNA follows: TGCGCCAGCAGCTTAAGAATAGACAGGGCCGAGACCCAGTACTTC. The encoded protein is CASSLRIDRAETQYF.

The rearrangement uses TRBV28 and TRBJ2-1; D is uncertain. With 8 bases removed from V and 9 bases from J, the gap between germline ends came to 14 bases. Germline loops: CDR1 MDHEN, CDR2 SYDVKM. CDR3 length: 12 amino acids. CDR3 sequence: CASASSTGEQFF. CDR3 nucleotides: TGTGCCAGCGCTTCGTCCACCGGTGAGCAGTTCTTC.

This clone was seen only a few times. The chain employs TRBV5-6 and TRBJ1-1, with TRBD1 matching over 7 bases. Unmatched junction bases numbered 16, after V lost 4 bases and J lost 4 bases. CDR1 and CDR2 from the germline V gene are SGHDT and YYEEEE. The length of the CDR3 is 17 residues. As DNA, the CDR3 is TGTGCCAGCAGCACTTTAGACAGGGTTTATGCGGGCACTGAAGCTTTCTTT. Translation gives CASSTLDRVYAGTEAFF.

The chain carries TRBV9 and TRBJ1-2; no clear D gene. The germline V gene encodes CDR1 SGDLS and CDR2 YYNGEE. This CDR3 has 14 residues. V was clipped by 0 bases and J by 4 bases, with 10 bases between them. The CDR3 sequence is CASSVGETSYGYTF. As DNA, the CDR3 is TGTGCCAGCAGCGTAGGCGAGACAAGCTATGGCTACACCTTC. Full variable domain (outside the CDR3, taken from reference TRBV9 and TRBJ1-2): DSGVTQTPKHLITATGQRVTLRCSPRSGDLSVYWYQQSLDQGLQFLIQYYNGEERAKGNILERFSAQQFPDLHSELNLSSLELGDSALYFCASSVGETSYGYTFGSGTRLTVV.

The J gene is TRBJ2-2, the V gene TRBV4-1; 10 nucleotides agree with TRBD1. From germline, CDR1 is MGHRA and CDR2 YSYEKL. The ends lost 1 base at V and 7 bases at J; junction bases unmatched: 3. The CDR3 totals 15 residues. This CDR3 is CASSQGQGAVGELFF. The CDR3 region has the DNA TGCGCCAGCAGCCAAGGACAGGGGGCGGTCGGGGAGCTGTTTTTT.

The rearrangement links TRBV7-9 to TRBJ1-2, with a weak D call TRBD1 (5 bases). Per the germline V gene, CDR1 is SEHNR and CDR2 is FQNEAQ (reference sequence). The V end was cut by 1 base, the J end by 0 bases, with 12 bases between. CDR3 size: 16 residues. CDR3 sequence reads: CASSLETDPSNYGYTF. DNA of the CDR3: TGTGCCAGCAGCTTAGAGACAGACCCTTCTAACTATGGCTACACCTTC.

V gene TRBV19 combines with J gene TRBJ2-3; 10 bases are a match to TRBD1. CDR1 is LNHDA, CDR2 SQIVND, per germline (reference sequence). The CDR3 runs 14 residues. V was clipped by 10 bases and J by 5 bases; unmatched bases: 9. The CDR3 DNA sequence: TGTGCCACCGATGACAGGGGGCCCGGAGATACGCAGTATTTT. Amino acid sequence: CATDDRGPGDTQYF. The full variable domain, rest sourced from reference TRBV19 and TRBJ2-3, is DGGITQSPKYLFRKEGQNVTLSCEQNLNHDAMYWYRQDPGQGLRLIYYSQIVNDFQKGDIAEGYSVSREKKESFPLTVTSAQKNPTAFYLCATDDRGPGDTQYFGPGTRLTVL.

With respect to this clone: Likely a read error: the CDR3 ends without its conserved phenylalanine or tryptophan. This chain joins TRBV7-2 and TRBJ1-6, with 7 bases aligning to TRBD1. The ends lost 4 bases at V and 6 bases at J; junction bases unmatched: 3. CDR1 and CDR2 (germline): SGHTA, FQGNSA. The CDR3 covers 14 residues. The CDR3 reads CASSSGTVNSPLHL. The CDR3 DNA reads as TGTGCCAGCAGCTCGGGGACAGTTAATTCACCCCTCCACCTT.

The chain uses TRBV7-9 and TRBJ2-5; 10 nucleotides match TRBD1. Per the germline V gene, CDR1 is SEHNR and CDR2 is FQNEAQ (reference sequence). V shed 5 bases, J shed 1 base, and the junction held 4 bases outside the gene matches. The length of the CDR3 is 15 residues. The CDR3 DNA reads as TGTGCCAGCAGCCAGGGACAGGGGCTCCAAGAGACCCAGTACTTC. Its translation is CASSQGQGLQETQYF.

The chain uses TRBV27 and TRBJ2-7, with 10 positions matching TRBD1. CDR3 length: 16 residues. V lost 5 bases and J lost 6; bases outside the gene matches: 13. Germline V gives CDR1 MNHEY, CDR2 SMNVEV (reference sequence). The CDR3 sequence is CASSHTNGQGEAEQYF. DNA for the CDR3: TGTGCCAGCAGTCATACGAATGGACAGGGGGAGGCCGAGCAGTACTTC.

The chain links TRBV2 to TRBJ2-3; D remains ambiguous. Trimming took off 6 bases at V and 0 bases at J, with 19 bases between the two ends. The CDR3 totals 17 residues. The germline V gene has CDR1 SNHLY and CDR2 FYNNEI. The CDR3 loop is CASRVPRVGGSTDTQYF. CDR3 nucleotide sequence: TGTGCCAGCAGAGTCCCCCGGGTAGGCGGTAGCACAGATACGCAGTATTTT. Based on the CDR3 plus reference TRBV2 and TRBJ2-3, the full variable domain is EPEVTQTPSHQVTQMGQEVILRCVPISNHLYFYWYRQILGQKVEFLVSFYNNEISEKSEIFDDQFSVERPDGSNFTLKIRSTKLEDSAMYFCASRVPRVGGSTDTQYFGPGTRLTVL.

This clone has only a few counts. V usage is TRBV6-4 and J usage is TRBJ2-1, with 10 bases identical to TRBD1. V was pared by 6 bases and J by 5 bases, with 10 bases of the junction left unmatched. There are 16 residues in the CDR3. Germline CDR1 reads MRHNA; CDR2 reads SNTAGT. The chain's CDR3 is CASSPGSGTGDNEQFF. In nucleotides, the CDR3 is TGTGCCAGCAGCCCCGGGTCCGGGACAGGGGACAATGAGCAGTTCTTC.